A selection of T cell receptor beta chains follows, all from one sample in a study of identical twins. One entry per CDR3 protein results from TCRdb running MiXCR on the 5' RACE reads. The sample has about 250,000 distinct CDR3 sequences, over 12% seen once. Material: memory (CD45RO+) T cells sorted from blood. The receptor source for this set is a woman aged 18-35 years in good health. The CDR3 runs from the conserved cysteine through the conserved F or W. A D gene is named only where the DNA matches it firmly. Clone size is not always given. Where it is, it says once, few, many or a class for expanded clones.

clone size	J gene	D gene	V gene	CDR3 DNA	CDR3 protein
many	TRBJ2-3	NA	TRBV20-1	TGCAGTGCTATAGACGGGAGAGATACGCAGTATTTT	CSAIDGRDTQYF
NA	TRBJ1-2	NA	TRBV15	TGTGCCACCAGCAGGAACCGACAGGATGGCTACACCTTC	CATSRNRQDGYTF
many	TRBJ2-1	TRBD1	TRBV15	TGTGCCACCAGCACGGACAGGGTCAATGAGCAGTTCTTC	CATSTDRVNEQFF
few	TRBJ2-7	NA	TRBV3-1	TGTGCCAGCAGCCACCAAGTGGGGACCTACGAGCAGTACTTC	CASSHQVGTYEQYF
NA	TRBJ2-7	NA	TRBV5-3	TGTGCCAGGAGCCCTTTCGGGACCGCCGTAGAGCAGTACTTC	CARSPFGTAVEQYF
few	TRBJ1-1	NA	TRBV2	TGTGCCAGCAGTGGAAAGCAGGGGACTGAAGCTTTCTTT	CASSGKQGTEAFF
few	TRBJ2-1	TRBD1	TRBV10-3	TGTGCCATCAGTGAGGACAGGGGCCATGAGCAGTTCTTC	CAISEDRGHEQFF
NA	TRBJ2-1	NA	TRBV19	TGTGCCAGTAAACGCTCGGGACTTCGGGTAAATGAGCAGTTCTTC	CASKRSGLRVNEQFF
few	TRBJ2-3	TRBD1	TRBV7-8	TGTGCCAGCAGCCTAGACTTGAGACAGGGGGCAGATACGCAGTATTTT	CASSLDLRQGADTQYF
NA	TRBJ1-1	NA	TRBV6-6	TGTGCCAGCAGCGCAGGGTTGACCACTGAAGCTTTCTTT	CASSAGLTTEAFF
NA	TRBJ1-1	TRBD1	TRBV20-1	TGCAGTGCCCCACGGACAGGGGGCACTGAAGCTTTCTTT	CSAPRTGGTEAFF
NA	TRBJ2-1	NA	TRBV7-2	TGTGCCAGCAGCTTAGCGCCTATCGAGAATGAGCAGTTCTTC	CASSLAPIENEQFF
NA	TRBJ2-3	TRBD2	TRBV2	TGTGCCTACCGACCCTGGGGGGAGCGGGGGGCGGAAGATACGCAGTATTTT	CAYRPWGERGAEDTQYF
few	TRBJ2-4	TRBD2	TRBV4-2	TGTGCCAGCAGCGCTGCGGGACAGGGTTTTAACCTAGCGGGGGGAAACATTCAGTACTTC	CASSAAGQGFNLAGGNIQYF
NA	TRBJ1-3	NA	TRBV20-1	TGCAGTGCGAGCCCGGGATCTGGAAACACCATATATTTT	CSASPGSGNTIYF
NA	TRBJ2-3	NA	TRBV7-3	TGTGCCAGCAGCAAAGACAGTCTCACAGATACGCAGTATTTT	CASSKDSLTDTQYF
few	TRBJ2-7	NA	TRBV11-3	TGTGCCAGCAGCTTAGATAAGGGGGGGCCCCTTACCTACGAGCAGTACTTC	CASSLDKGGPLTYEQYF
NA	TRBJ2-1	TRBD2	TRBV18	TGTGCCAGCTCACCACCGGGGCTAGCGGCGGTCAATGAGCAGTTCTTC	CASSPPGLAAVNEQFF
few	TRBJ2-1	NA	TRBV7-2	TGTGCCAGCAGCGCCACCAGAAACAATGAGCAGTTCTTC	CASSATRNNEQFF
few	TRBJ2-2	NA	TRBV20-1	TGCAGCGCCCGCGGGGGCAGTTTCACCGGGGAGCTGTTTTTT	CSARGGSFTGELFF